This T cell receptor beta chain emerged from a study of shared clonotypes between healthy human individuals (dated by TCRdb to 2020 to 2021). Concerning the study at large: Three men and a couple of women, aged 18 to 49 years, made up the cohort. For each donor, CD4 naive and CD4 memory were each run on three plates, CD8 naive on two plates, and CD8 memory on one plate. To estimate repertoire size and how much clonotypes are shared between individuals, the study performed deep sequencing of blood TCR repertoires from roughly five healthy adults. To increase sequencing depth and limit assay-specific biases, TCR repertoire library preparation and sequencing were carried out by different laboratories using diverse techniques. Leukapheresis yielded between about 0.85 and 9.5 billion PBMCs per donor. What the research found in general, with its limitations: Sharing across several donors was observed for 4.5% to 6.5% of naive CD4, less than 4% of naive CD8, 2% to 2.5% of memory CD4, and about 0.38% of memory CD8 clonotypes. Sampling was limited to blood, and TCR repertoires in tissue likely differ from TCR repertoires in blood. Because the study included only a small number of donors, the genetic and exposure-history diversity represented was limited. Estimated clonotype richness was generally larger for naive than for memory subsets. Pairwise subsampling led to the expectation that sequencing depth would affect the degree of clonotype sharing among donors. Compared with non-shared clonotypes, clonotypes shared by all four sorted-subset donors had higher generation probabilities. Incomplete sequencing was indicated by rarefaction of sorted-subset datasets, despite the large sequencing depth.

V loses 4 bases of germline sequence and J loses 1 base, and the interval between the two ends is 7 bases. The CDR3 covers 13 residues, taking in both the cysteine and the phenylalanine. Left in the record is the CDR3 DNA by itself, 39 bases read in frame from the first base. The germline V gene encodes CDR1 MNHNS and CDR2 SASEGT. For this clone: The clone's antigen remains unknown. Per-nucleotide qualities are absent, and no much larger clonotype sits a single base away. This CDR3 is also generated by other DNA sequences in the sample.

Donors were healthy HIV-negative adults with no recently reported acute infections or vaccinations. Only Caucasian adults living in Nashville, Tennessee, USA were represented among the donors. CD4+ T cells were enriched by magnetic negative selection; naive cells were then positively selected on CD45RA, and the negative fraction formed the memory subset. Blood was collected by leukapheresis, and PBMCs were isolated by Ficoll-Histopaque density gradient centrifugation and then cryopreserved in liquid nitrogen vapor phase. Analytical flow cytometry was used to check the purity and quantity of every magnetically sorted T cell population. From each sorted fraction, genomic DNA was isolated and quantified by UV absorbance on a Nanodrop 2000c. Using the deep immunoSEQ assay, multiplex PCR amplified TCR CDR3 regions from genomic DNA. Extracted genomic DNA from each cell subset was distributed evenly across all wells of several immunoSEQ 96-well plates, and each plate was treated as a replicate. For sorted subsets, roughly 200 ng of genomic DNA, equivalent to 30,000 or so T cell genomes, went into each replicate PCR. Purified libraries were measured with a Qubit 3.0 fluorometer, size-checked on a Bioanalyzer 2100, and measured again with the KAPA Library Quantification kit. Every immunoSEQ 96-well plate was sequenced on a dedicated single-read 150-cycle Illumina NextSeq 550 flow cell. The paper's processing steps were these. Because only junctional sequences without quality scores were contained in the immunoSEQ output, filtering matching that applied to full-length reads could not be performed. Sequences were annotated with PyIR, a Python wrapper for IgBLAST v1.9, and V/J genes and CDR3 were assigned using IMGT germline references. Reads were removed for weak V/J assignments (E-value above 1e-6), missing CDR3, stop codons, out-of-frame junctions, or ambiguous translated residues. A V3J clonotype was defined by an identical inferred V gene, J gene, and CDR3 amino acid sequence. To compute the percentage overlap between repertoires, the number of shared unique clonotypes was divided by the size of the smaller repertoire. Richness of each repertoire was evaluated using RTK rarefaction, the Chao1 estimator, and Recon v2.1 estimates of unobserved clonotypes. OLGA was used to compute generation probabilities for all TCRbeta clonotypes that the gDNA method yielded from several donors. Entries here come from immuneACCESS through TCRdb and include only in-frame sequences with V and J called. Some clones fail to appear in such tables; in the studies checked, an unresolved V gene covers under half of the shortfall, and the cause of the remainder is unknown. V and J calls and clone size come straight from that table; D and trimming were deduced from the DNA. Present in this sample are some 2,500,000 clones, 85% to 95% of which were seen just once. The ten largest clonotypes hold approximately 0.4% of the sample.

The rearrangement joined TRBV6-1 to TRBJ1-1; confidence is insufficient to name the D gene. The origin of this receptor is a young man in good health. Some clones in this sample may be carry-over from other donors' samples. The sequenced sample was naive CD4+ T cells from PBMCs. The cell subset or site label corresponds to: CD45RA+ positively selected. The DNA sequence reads TGTGCCAGCAGTGCCAGAGGGAACACTGAAGCTTTCTTT. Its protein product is CASSARGNTEAFF.